This T cell receptor beta chain was sequenced during a study of T-cell reconstitution after alpha-beta-depleted transplantation in children. General study results and limits: In patients about two months after transplant, alpha-beta T cells reportedly arose from several hundred expanded graft clones. The origin of high day-60 TCRbeta diversity in some patients lay in surviving recipient T cells and thymic progenitors. One year post-transplant, T-cell counts and diversity were largely derived from T cells produced anew.

Points on this clonotype: Its antigen is still unknown.

The CDR3 contains 16 residues. Trimming took off 3 bases at V and 1 base at J, with 16 bases between the two ends. Germline assignment: CDR1 LGHNA and CDR2 YNFKEQ. A library of TCRbeta sequences, prepared with unique molecular identifiers, was generated. Each CDR3 protein is one row after TCRdb ran MiXCR on the PCR reads. The data contain 500,000 to 650,000 distinct CDR3 sequences, 13% of them singletons. V gene TRBV4-2 combines with J gene TRBJ2-7; D remains unclear. Sample: PBMCs, mostly from graft donor cells, taken 360 days after TCRalphabeta/CD19-depleted stem cell transplant. The receptor was derived from a male patient younger than 18 who had a stem cell transplant for acute myeloid leukemia, so the T cells may come from the graft donor. As DNA, the CDR3 is TGTGCCAGCAGCCAGGCGAGACTCGCGCGGTCCTACGAGCAGTACTTC. It encodes CASSQARLARSYEQYF.